This entry describes one T cell receptor beta chain. An amount of RNA that ranged from roughly 0.5 to 1 ug was reverse transcribed with random hexamers. TCRdb processed the immunoSEQ multiplex PCR reads anew with MiXCR; each CDR3 protein has one entry. The repertoire holds approximately 160,000 distinct CDR3 sequences, 95% to 97% seen once, with approximately 0.12% in the top ten. The data derive from a study of CD8 T cells in Susac syndrome. CDR3 length equals 11 residues. The germline V gene has CDR1 MGHDK and CDR2 SYGVNS. V was trimmed by 3 bases and J by 1 base, leaving 0 bases between them. The sequenced sample consisted of CD4+ T cells from PBMCs. The chain carries TRBV25-1 and TRBJ1-1; D is unresolved. The receptor comes from a human donor with Susac syndrome. Here the CDR3 DNA reads TGTGCCAGCAGTGAGAACACTGAAGCTTTCTTT. Translated, it gives CASSENTEAFF.